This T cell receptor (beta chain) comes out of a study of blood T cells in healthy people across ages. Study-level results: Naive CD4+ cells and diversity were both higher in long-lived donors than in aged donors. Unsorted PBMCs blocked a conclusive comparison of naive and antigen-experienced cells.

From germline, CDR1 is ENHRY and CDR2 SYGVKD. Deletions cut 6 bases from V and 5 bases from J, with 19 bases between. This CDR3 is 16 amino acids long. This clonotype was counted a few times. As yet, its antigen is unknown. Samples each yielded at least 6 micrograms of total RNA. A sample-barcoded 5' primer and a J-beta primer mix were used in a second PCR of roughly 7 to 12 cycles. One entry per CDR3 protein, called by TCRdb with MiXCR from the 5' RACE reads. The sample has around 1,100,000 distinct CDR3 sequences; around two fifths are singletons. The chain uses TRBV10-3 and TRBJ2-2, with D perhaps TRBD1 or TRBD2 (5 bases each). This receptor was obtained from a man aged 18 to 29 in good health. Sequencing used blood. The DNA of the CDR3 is TGTGCCATCAGACCGGGGACCCGGGCGTCAACCGGGGAGCTGTTTTTT. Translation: CAIRPGTRASTGELFF.